This T cell receptor (beta chain) was profiled in a study of early T cells in non-severe SARS-CoV-2 infection. CDR3 length: 20 residues. Unique molecular identifiers tagged individual cDNA molecules. TCRdb reanalysed the 5' RACE reads using MiXCR and keeps one entry per CDR3 protein. The sample carries 50,000 to 65,000 distinct CDR3 sequences, just over 20% recorded once. The TCR was taken from an adult who was a healthcare worker with PCR-confirmed SARS-CoV-2 infection or an uninfected control (not recorded which). The genes are TRBV12-2 and TRBJ1-1. TRBV12-2 is a listed pseudogene. Sample: whole blood, taken at baseline. The CDR3 loop is CASRLALRAARVPMNTEAFF. The CDR3, as DNA: TGTGCAAGTCGCTTAGCGCTCCGTGCGGCTAGGGTGCCCATGAACACTGAAGCTTTCTTT.